This T cell receptor beta chain came from a study of blood T cell repertoires in COVID-19. Study-level background: Spain, Italy and the United States supplied samples that represented acute and convalescent COVID-19. The analysed material was cDNA or gDNA that came from T cells, B-cell-depleted T cells, or PBMCs.

Assay used: immunoSEQ multiplex PCR; TCRdb lists only in-frame clones, some missing. The data contain about 240,000 clones, approximately 90% of them singletons. Germline values: CDR1 SGHRS, CDR2 YFSETQ. V was trimmed by 4 bases and J by 2 bases, leaving 11 bases between them. The CDR3 runs 14 residues. This receptor was obtained from a man aged 60 to 69 who had recovered from COVID-19. The sequenced sample was peripheral blood. The chain carries TRBV5-1 and TRBJ2-3; D uncertain. The CDR3 sequence: CASSDGHFTDTQYF. CDR3 in DNA: TGCGCCAGCAGCGATGGGCATTTCACAGATACGCAGTATTTT.